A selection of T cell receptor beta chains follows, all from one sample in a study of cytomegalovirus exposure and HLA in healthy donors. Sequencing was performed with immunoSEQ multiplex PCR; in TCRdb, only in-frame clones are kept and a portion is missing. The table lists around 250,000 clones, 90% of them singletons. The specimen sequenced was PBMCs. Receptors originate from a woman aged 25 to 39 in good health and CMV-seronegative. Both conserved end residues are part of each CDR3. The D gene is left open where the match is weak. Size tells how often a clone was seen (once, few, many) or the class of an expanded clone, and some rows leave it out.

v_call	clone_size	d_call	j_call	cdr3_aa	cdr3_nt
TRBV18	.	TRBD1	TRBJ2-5	CASSFGTGGQETQYF	TGTGCCAGCTCATTCGGGACAGGTGGGCAAGAGACCCAGTACTTC
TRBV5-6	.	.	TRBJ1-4	CASSLGGPLNEKLFF	TGTGCCAGCAGCTTGGGGGGCCCTTTAAATGAAAAACTGTTTTTT
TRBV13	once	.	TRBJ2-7	CASSPPGTYEQYF	TGTGCCAGCAGCCCCCCGGGAACCTACGAGCAGTACTTC
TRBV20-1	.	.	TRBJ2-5	CSASGETQYF	TGCAGTGCTTCCGGGGAGACCCAGTACTTC
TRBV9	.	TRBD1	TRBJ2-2	CASSVDSQGASGELFF	TGTGCCAGCAGCGTAGATTCCCAGGGGGCGAGCGGGGAGCTGTTTTTT
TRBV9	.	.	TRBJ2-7	CASSTGGNPSYEQYF	TGTGCCAGCAGTACCGGCGGGAACCCCTCCTACGAGCAGTACTTC
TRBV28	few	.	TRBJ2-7	CASSFGQPYEQYF	TGTGCCAGCAGTTTTGGACAACCCTACGAGCAGTACTTC
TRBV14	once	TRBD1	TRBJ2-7	CASSQSRTGVSYEQYF	TGTGCCAGCAGCCAATCGAGGACAGGGGTTTCCTACGAGCAGTACTTC
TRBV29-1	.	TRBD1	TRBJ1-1	CSVGGQAEAFF	TGCAGCGTTGGGGGACAGGCTGAAGCTTTCTTT
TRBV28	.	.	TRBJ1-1	CASSWALEGNTEAFF	TGTGCCAGCAGTTGGGCTCTCGAGGGGAACACTGAAGCTTTCTTT
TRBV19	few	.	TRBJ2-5	CASKKGVGRETQYF	TGTGCCAGCAAAAAGGGAGTGGGGCGGGAGACCCAGTACTTC
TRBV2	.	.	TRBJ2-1	CASSQIGSYNEQFF	TGTGCCAGCAGCCAGATCGGGAGCTACAATGAGCAGTTCTTC
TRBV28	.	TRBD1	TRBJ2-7	CASSRGTVPYEQYF	TGTGCCAGCAGCCGTGGGACAGTTCCCTACGAGCAGTACTTC
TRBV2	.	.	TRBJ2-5	CASIHSFDPETQYF	TGTGCCAGCATCCACTCATTCGACCCAGAGACCCAGTACTTC
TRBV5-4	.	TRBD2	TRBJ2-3	CASRFGTSGSSSTDTQYF	TGTGCCAGCAGATTTGGGACTAGCGGGAGCTCTAGCACAGATACGCAGTATTTT
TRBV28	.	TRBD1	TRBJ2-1	CASSLDRGEQFF	TGTGCCAGCAGTCTAGACAGGGGTGAGCAGTTCTTC
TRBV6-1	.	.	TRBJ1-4	CARKGAGVNEKLFF	TGTGCCAGGAAAGGGGCGGGGGTAAATGAAAAACTGTTTTTT
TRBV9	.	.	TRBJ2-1	CASSVNYNEQFF	TGTGCCAGCAGCGTCAACTACAATGAGCAGTTCTTC
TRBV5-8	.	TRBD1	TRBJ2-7	CASSRGQGSGEQYF	TGTGCCAGCAGTCGAGGACAGGGCTCGGGGGAGCAGTACTTC
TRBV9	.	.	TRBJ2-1	CASSVVREGTEYNEQFF	TGTGCCAGCAGCGTAGTACGGGAAGGTACAGAGTACAATGAGCAGTTCTTC
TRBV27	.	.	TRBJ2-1	CASKILDQRSHNEQFF	TGTGCCAGCAAAATTCTGGACCAGCGGAGCCACAATGAGCAGTTCTTC
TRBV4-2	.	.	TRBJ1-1	CASSQDERAGAFF	TGTGCCAGCAGCCAAGATGAGCGGGCTGGAGCTTTCTTT
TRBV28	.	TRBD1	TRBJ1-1	CASSLSRTGGRSEAFF	TGTGCCAGCAGTTTATCCAGGACAGGGGGCCGATCTGAAGCTTTCTTT
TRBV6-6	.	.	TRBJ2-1	CASSYFFGGLDNEQFF	TGTGCCAGCAGTTACTTTTTTGGCGGGTTGGACAATGAGCAGTTCTTC
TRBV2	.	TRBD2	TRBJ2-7	CASSITSGPYEQYF	TGTGCCAGCAGCATAACTAGCGGACCCTACGAGCAGTACTTC
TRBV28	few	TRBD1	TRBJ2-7	CASIRDRGLSYEQYF	TGTGCCAGCATCCGGGACAGGGGGCTCTCCTACGAGCAGTACTTC
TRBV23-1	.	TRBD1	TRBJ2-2	CASRTGPNTGELFF	TGCGCCAGCAGGACAGGGCCAAACACCGGGGAGCTGTTTTTT